These T cell receptor beta chains were read from a single sample in a study of T cells in localized non-small cell lung cancer. Measured with immunoSEQ multiplex PCR; TCRdb has only the in-frame clones, and not every one. This table has around 2,100 clones, under 25% appearing once. This material consisted of lung tumor tissue, taken before any cancer treatment. These receptors were taken from a female donor aged 60 or older with stage II lung adenocarcinoma. CDR3s include the opening cysteine and the closing phenylalanine or tryptophan. The D gene is left open where the match is weak. Clone size is stated in some rows and not others, as once, few, many or a class when expanded.

cdr3_nt cdr3_aa v_call clone_size d_call j_call
TGTGCCAGCAGCTTAGGAGCGAACACTGAAGCTTTCTTT CASSLGANTEAFF TRBV13 - - TRBJ1-1
TGCGCCAGCAGCTTGGTGCTAGCGGGAGGGCCCAATGAGCAGTTCTTC CASSLVLAGGPNEQFF TRBV5-1 - TRBD2 TRBJ2-1
TGTGCCAGCAGCGTAGCGGACTCTGGAAACACCATATATTTT CASSVADSGNTIYF TRBV9 few - TRBJ1-3
TGTGCCAGCAGCCCGGCAGGTATTTCGGGGGGCTCCTATGGCTACACCTTC CASSPAGISGGSYGYTF TRBV11-3 medium-sized - TRBJ1-2
TGTGCCAGCAGTGGCAACATGGGCAATCAGCCCCAGCATTTT CASSGNMGNQPQHF TRBV6-8 few - TRBJ1-5
TGTGCCAGTAGTACGCCGGGACGTAACTACGAGCAGTACTTC CASSTPGRNYEQYF TRBV19 - - TRBJ2-7
TGTGCCAGCGGAAGGGACTTTTCTCGTGGAAACACCATATATTTT CASGRDFSRGNTIYF TRBV9 - - TRBJ1-3
TGTGCCAGTATTGGGGGGGCGAAGGGCTACACCTTC CASIGGAKGYTF TRBV28 few - TRBJ1-2
TGCGCCAGCAGCCCTCCTTCAGGACGGGGAAACACCATATATTTT CASSPPSGRGNTIYF TRBV5-1 - - TRBJ1-3
TGTGCCAGTAGTCGGGGCGGAACGGGGGGGAGAGGGACAGATACGCAGTATTTT CASSRGGTGGRGTDTQYF TRBV19 - TRBD2 TRBJ2-3
TGTGCCATCACCAGGGGACAGGGGGGCACTGAAGCTTTCTTT CAITRGQGGTEAFF TRBV6-8 - TRBD1 TRBJ1-1
TGTGCCAGTTCGACAGGGCCTACTCGAGAGCAGTACTTC CASSTGPTREQYF TRBV18 - TRBD1 TRBJ2-7
TGTGCCAGTAGTATAGAGAAAACAGCCTATTACACTGAAGCTTTCTTT CASSIEKTAYYTEAFF TRBV19 - - TRBJ1-1
TGCGCCAGCAGCTTGTCGTCAGGGTTCGATCAGCCCCAGCATTTT CASSLSSGFDQPQHF TRBV5-1 - - TRBJ1-5
TGTGCCATCAGTGGGGACAGGGGGCTGGCGGATACGCAGTATTTT CAISGDRGLADTQYF TRBV6-8 few TRBD1 TRBJ2-3
TGCGCCAGCAGCTTACCCTATTCTCAAAGGGGTGTCGACACCGGGGAGCTGTTTTTT CASSLPYSQRGVDTGELFF TRBV5-1 - - TRBJ2-2
TGTGCCATCAGTGAGTCGTACTTTGGGGTAGTGGGGGGAAGGGATCAGCCCCAGCATTTT CAISESYFGVVGGRDQPQHF TRBV10-3 few - TRBJ1-5
TGTGCCAGCAGCGGATCCGGGACAGGGGGGATAAGGCAGTTCTTC CASSGSGTGGIRQFF TRBV2 - TRBD1 TRBJ2-1
TGTGCCAGTAGGCTGACTAGCGGGATCACTTACAATGAGCAGTTCTTC CASRLTSGITYNEQFF TRBV19 - TRBD2 TRBJ2-1
TGTGCCAGTAGCCGCGCGGGGCAGCCCCAGCATTTT CASSRAGQPQHF TRBV19 - - TRBJ1-5